This T cell receptor (beta chain) was documented in a study of cytomegalovirus exposure and HLA in healthy donors. Study conclusions and caveats: As a later analysis revealed, the rate of TCR association differed by HLA locus, with DRB1 most and HLA-C fewest.

Points on this clone: Its specificity is not known.

In the PCR, 60 Vbeta and 13 Jbeta primers were used. The repertoire was sequenced with immunoSEQ multiplex PCR; TCRdb's copy has only in-frame clones and lacks some. This table holds about 200,000 clones, 75% to 85% found once. Germline values: CDR1 SEHNR, CDR2 FQNEAQ (reference sequence). V shed 0 bases and J shed 8 bases, with 7 bases lying between them. CDR3 length equals 12 residues. The receptor was derived from a woman between 40 and 50 years old in good health and CMV-seronegative. The sequenced sample was PBMCs. V usage is TRBV7-9 and J usage is TRBJ1-2; D ambiguous. The CDR3 sequence is CASSLANRGYTF. The CDR3 DNA sequence: TGTGCCAGCAGCTTAGCGAACAGAGGCTACACCTTC. The full variable domain, with the rest looked up from reference TRBV7-9 and TRBJ1-2, is DTGVSQNPRHKITKRGQNVTFRCDPISEHNRLYWYRQTLGQGPEFLTYFQNEAQLEKSRLLSDRFSAERPKGSFSTLEIQRTEQGDSAMYLCASSLANRGYTFGSGTRLTVV.